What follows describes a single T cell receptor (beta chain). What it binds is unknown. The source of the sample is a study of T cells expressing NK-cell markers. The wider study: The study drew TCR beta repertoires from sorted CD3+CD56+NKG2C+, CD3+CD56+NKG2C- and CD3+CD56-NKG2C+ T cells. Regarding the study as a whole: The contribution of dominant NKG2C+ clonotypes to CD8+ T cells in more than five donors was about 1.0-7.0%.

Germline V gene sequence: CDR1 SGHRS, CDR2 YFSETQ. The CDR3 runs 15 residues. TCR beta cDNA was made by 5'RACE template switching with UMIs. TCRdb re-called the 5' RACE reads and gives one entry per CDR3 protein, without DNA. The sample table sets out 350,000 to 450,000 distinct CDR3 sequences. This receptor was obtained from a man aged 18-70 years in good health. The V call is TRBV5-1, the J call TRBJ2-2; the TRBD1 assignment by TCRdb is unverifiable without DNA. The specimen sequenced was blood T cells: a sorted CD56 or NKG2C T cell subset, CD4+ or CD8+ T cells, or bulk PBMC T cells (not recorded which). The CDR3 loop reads CASSIGTARDGELFF.